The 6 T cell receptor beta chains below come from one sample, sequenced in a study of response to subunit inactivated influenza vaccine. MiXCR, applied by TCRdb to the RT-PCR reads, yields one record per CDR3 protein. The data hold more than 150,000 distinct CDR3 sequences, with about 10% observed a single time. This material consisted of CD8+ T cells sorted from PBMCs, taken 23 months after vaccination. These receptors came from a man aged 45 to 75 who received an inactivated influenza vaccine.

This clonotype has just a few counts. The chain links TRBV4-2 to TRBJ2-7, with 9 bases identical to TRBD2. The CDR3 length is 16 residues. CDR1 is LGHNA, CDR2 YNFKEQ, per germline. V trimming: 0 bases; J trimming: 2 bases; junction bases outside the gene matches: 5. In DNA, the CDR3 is TGTGCCAGCAGCCAAGATCTGGGACTAGCCGCCTACGAGCAGTACTTC. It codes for CASSQDLGLAAYEQYF.

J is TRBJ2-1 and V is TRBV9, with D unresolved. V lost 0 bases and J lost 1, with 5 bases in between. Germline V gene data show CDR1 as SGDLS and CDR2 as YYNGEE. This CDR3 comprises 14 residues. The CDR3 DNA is TGTGCCAGCAGCGTAGAACAGTCCTACAATGAGCAGTTCTTC. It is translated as CASSVEQSYNEQFF.

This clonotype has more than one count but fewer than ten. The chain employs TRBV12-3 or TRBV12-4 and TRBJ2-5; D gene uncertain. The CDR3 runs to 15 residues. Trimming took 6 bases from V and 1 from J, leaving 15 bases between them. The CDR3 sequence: CASSLSRNSQETQYF. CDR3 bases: TGTGCCAGCAGCCTATCCCGGAACAGCCAAGAGACCCAGTACTTC.

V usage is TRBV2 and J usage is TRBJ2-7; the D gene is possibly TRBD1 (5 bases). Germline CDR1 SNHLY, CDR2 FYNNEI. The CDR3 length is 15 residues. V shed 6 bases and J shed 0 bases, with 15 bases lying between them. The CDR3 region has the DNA TGTGCCAGCAGGGCCGTTGTACAGGCCTCCTACGAGCAGTACTTC. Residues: CASRAVVQASYEQYF. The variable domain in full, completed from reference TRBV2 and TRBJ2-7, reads EPEVTQTPSHQVTQMGQEVILRCVPISNHLYFYWYRQILGQKVEFLVSFYNNEISEKSEIFDDQFSVERPDGSNFTLKIRSTKLEDSAMYFCASRAVVQASYEQYFGPGTRLTVT.

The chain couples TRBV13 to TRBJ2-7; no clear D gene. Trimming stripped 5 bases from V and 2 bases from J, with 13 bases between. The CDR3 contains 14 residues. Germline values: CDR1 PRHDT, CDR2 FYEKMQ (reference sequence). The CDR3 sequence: CASSPRGAPYEQYF. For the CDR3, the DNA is TGTGCCAGCAGCCCTCGCGGTGCCCCCTACGAGCAGTACTTC.

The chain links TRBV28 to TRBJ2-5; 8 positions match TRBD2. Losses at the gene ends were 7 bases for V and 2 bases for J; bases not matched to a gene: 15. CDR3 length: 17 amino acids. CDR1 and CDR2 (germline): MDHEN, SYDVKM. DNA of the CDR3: TGTGCCAGCACCATCCGCCTCCAGCGGGGGATGCAAGAGACCCAGTACTTC. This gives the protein CASTIRLQRGMQETQYF.